These T cell receptor beta chains were read from a single sample in a study of cytomegalovirus exposure and HLA in healthy donors. The repertoire was sequenced with immunoSEQ multiplex PCR; TCRdb's copy has only in-frame clones and lacks some. The sample includes 55,000 or so clones. The sequenced sample consisted of PBMCs. The receptor source for this set is a woman between 45 and 65 years old in good health and CMV-seropositive. CDR3s include the opening cysteine and the closing phenylalanine or tryptophan. Each record gives: CDR3 protein, CDR3 DNA, D gene, J gene, V gene. The D gene is left open where the match is weak.

CDR3 protein: CASSRSGLNTYEQYF
CDR3 DNA: TGTGCCAGTAGTAGATCAGGGCTCAATACCTACGAGCAGTACTTC
D gene: -
J gene: TRBJ2-7
V gene: TRBV19

CDR3 protein: CASSPTVYNYGYTF
CDR3 DNA: TGTGCCAGCAGCCCCACAGTTTATAACTATGGCTACACCTTC
D gene: -
J gene: TRBJ1-2
V gene: TRBV7-8

CDR3 protein: CASSLGWGDEQFF
CDR3 DNA: TGTGCCAGCAGCTTAGGATGGGGGGATGAGCAGTTCTTC
D gene: -
J gene: TRBJ2-1
V gene: TRBV7-9

CDR3 protein: CASSIRLAGRPHNEQFF
CDR3 DNA: TGCGCCAGCAGCATTCGACTAGCGGGCCGCCCCCACAATGAGCAGTTCTTC
D gene: TRBD2
J gene: TRBJ2-1
V gene: TRBV4-1

CDR3 protein: CSVGPGRTGEQYF
CDR3 DNA: TGCAGCGTAGGCCCTGGACGGACGGGGGAGCAGTACTTC
D gene: -
J gene: TRBJ2-7
V gene: TRBV29-1

CDR3 protein: CAISFGGDYGYTF
CDR3 DNA: TGTGCCATCAGCTTCGGTGGTGACTATGGCTACACCTTC
D gene: -
J gene: TRBJ1-2
V gene: TRBV10-3

CDR3 protein: CASRRDNTEAFF
CDR3 DNA: TGTGCCAGCCGCCGGGATAACACTGAAGCTTTCTTT
D gene: -
J gene: TRBJ1-1
V gene: TRBV2

CDR3 protein: CASSYPGQAITEAFF
CDR3 DNA: TGTGCCAGCAGTTACCCGGGACAGGCGATTACTGAAGCTTTCTTT
D gene: TRBD1
J gene: TRBJ1-1
V gene: TRBV6-5

CDR3 protein: CASSPRAGSPLHF
CDR3 DNA: TGTGCCAGTAGTCCCAGGGCCGGTTCACCCCTCCACTTT
D gene: -
J gene: TRBJ1-6
V gene: TRBV19

CDR3 protein: CACQGQGGNNEQFF
CDR3 DNA: TGTGCCTGCCAAGGACAGGGGGGAAACAATGAGCAGTTCTTC
D gene: TRBD1
J gene: TRBJ2-1
V gene: TRBV30

CDR3 protein: CASSQRGGTDTQYF
CDR3 DNA: TGTGCCAGCAGCCAGCGGGGGGGCACAGATACGCAGTATTTT
D gene: TRBD2
J gene: TRBJ2-3
V gene: TRBV6-5